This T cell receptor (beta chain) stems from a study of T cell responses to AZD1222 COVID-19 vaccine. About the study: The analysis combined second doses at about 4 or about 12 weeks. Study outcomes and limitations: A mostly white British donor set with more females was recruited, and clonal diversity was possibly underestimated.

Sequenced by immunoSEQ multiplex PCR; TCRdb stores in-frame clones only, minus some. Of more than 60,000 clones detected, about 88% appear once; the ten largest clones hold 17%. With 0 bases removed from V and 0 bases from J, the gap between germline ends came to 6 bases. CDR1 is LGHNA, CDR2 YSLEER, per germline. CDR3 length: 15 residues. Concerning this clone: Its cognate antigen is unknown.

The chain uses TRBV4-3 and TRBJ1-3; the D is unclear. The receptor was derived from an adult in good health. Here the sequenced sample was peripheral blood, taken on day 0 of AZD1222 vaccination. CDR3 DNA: TGCGCCAGCAGCCAAGATCGGCGCTCTGGAAACACCATATATTTT. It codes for CASSQDRRSGNTIYF.